Each of the 27 T cell receptor beta chains below was sequenced from the same sample in a study of CD8 T cells in ankylosing spondylitis. One entry per CDR3 protein, called by TCRdb with MiXCR from the 5' RACE reads. The table includes a few hundred thousand distinct CDR3 sequences, approximately 20% detected once. For these TCRs, the target antigens are not known. Overall study results and limits: What appeared characteristic of ankylosing spondylitis blood was a TCR beta motif of 7 or 8 highly homologous variants.

Material for sequencing was blood, either unsorted or a sorted T cell fraction (not recorded which). The receptors shown here come from a male donor with ankylosing spondylitis.

This clonotype was counted a few times. The V and J genes are TRBV20-1 and TRBJ1-1, with 9 nucleotides matching TRBD1. Trimming at V came to 6 bases and at J to 2 bases, leaving 4 bases not matched to a gene. The CDR3 has 13 amino acids. Germline V gene data show CDR1 as DFQATT and CDR2 as SNEGSKA (reference sequence). The CDR3 DNA reads as TGCAGTGCCCAGGACAGGGGTAACACTGAAGCTTTCTTT. Translation gives CSAQDRGNTEAFF.

This clonotype turned up a few times. V and J are TRBV12-3 or TRBV12-4 and TRBJ2-1; D gene unclear. V lost 3 bases and J 8 bases, leaving 14 bases between the germline ends. The CDR3 has 14 amino acids. DNA of the CDR3: TGTGCCAGCAGTTTCCCGGGTTTAACGGATGAGCAGTTCTTC. Amino acid sequence: CASSFPGLTDEQFF.

This clonotype was observed a few times. The chain uses TRBV7-9 and TRBJ2-2, with 8 bases lining up with TRBD1. The CDR3 totals 16 residues. V trimming: 7 bases; J trimming: 0 bases; junction bases outside the gene matches: 7. CDR1 is SEHNR and CDR2 is FQNEAQ in the germline V gene (reference sequence). The CDR3 is CASNLGDRSNTGELFF. CDR3 bases: TGTGCCAGCAACCTCGGGGACAGGTCGAACACCGGGGAGCTGTTTTTT.

There are a few counts of this clonotype. The genes are TRBV4-1 and TRBJ1-4, with D unclear. Trimming left V 0 bases short and J 3 bases short, with 11 bases between. The germline V gene encodes CDR1 MGHRA and CDR2 YSYEKL. CDR3 length: 16 amino acids. CDR3 in amino acids: CASSQDLRGANEKLFF. The CDR3 coding sequence is TGCGCCAGCAGCCAAGATCTACGGGGTGCTAATGAAAAACTGTTTTTT.

The rearrangement joins TRBV7-3 to TRBJ2-3; 9 nucleotides line up with TRBD2. Germline-derived CDR1 and CDR2 are SGHTA and FQGTGA. Losses at the gene ends were 4 bases for V and 0 bases for J; bases not matched to a gene: 2. CDR3 length equals 15 residues. CDR3 amino acids: CASSSAGGSTDTQYF. In nucleotides, the CDR3 is TGTGCCAGCAGCTCAGCGGGGGGAAGCACAGATACGCAGTATTTT. The whole variable domain, filled in from reference TRBV7-3 and TRBJ2-3, reads GAGVSQTPSNKVTEKGKYVELRCDPISGHTALYWYRQSLGQGPEFLIYFQGTGAADDSGLPNDRFFAVRPEGSVSTLKIQRTERGDSAVYLCASSSAGGSTDTQYFGPGTRLTVL.

V usage is TRBV7-2 and J usage is TRBJ2-1, with D uncertain. The V end lost 2 bases, the J end lost 7 bases, and 15 bases lay between the germline ends. The CDR3 spans 15 residues. Germline V gene data show CDR1 as SGHTA and CDR2 as FQGNSA. For the CDR3, the DNA is TGTGCCAGCAGCTTATCCCCCTTGGACGGTAATGAGCAGTTCTTC. Translation: CASSLSPLDGNEQFF. The whole variable domain, filled in from reference TRBV7-2 and TRBJ2-1, reads GAGVSQSPSNKVTEKGKDVELRCDPISGHTALYWYRQSLGQGLEFLIYFQGNSAPDKSGLPSDRFSAERTGGSVSTLTIQRTQQEDSAVYLCASSLSPLDGNEQFFGPGTRLTVL.

This clonotype was seen at least ten times. The gene calls are TRBV13 and TRBJ2-7; 8 nucleotides agree with TRBD1. Losses at the gene ends were 5 bases for V and 2 bases for J; bases not matched to a gene: 5. CDR1 PRHDT and CDR2 FYEKMQ come from the germline V gene (reference sequence). This CDR3 has 14 amino acids. The CDR3 spells CASSPRDRPYEQYF. DNA for the CDR3: TGTGCCAGCAGCCCCCGGGACAGGCCCTACGAGCAGTACTTC.

The rearrangement joins TRBV20-1 to TRBJ2-7; 10 bases are shared with TRBD2. The CDR3 loop spans 15 amino acids. With V trimmed by 2 bases and J by 3 bases, 7 bases remained unmatched. Per germline, CDR1 DFQATT and CDR2 SNEGSKA (reference sequence). CDR3 in DNA: TGCAGTGCTAGATTGCTAGCGGGGGCCAACTACGAGCAGTACTTC. Its translation: CSARLLAGANYEQYF.

This clonotype came up a few times. This chain links TRBV27 with TRBJ1-1; 7 bases agree with TRBD1. Germline CDR1 reads MNHEY; CDR2 reads SMNVEV (reference sequence). V lost 4 bases and J lost 3; bases outside the gene matches: 2. This CDR3 is built from 13 residues. DNA for the CDR3: TGTGCCAGCAGTTGGACAGGTTACACTGAAGCTTTCTTT. It codes for CASSWTGYTEAFF.

This clonotype was detected only a few times. This chain uses TRBV14 with TRBJ2-1, with D tentatively TRBD1 or TRBD2 (5 bases each). V was cut by 3 bases and J by 8 bases, with 14 bases left in between. The V gene's germline CDR1 is SGHDN and CDR2 FVKESK. This CDR3 has 14 residues. CDR3 bases: TGTGCCAGCAGCCAGGACAACTTGGGGGATGAGCAGTTCTTC. This translates into CASSQDNLGDEQFF.

This clonotype was seen a handful of times. The V call is TRBV12-3 or TRBV12-4, the J call TRBJ1-5; D gene uncertain. The V end lost 1 base, the J end lost 0 bases, and 10 bases lay between the germline ends. CDR3 length equals 16 residues. The CDR3 bases are TGTGCCAGCAGTTTAGAGGACCCTTATAGCAATCAGCCCCAGCATTTT. Amino acid sequence: CASSLEDPYSNQPQHF.

The chain recombines TRBV7-9 with TRBJ1-2; TRBD1 matches at 7 bases. V shed 11 bases, J shed 3 bases, and the junction held 9 bases outside the gene matches. The CDR3 contains 13 residues. From germline, CDR1 is SEHNR and CDR2 FQNEAQ (reference sequence). In nucleotides, the CDR3 is TGTGCCTCCCGAACAGGGGAAGACTATGGCTACACCTTC. Its translation is CASRTGEDYGYTF.

In its sample, this clonotype was seen many times. The rearrangement joins TRBV6-2 or TRBV6-3 to TRBJ2-1; D is unresolved. The germline V gene encodes CDR1 MNHEY and CDR2 SVGEGT. V lost 8 bases and J lost 4, with 15 bases in between. The CDR3 totals 14 residues. CDR3 nucleotides: TGTGCCAGCGGGGTCTCGGAGTTATACAATGAGCAGTTCTTC. It codes for CASGVSELYNEQFF.

In its sample, this clonotype was seen once. The rearrangement uses TRBV11-3 and TRBJ2-1, with 9 bases aligning to TRBD2. Trimming took 5 bases from V and 8 from J; bases not matched to a gene: 16. The CDR3 length is 17 residues. Germline assignment: CDR1 SGHNT and CDR2 YENEEA. For the CDR3, the DNA is TGTGCCAGCAGCCCCCTGTCTGGGAGCGGGAGGATCGATGAGCAGTTCTTC. Protein sequence: CASSPLSGSGRIDEQFF.

DNA of the CDR3: TGTGCTAGTGGGGCCGCCCCAGATACGCAGTATTTT. It translates to CASGAAPDTQYF. The chain couples TRBV12-5 to TRBJ2-3; D not resolved. Trimming took off 6 bases at V and 4 bases at J, with 8 bases between the two ends. The CDR3 length is 12 residues. Germline V lookup: CDR1 LGHNT, CDR2 FRNRAP.

The chain recombines TRBV7-2 with TRBJ2-1, with D hard to call. Per germline, CDR1 SGHTA and CDR2 FQGNSA. This CDR3 contains 13 residues. Between the trimmed V and J ends, which lost 0 bases and 9 bases, there was a span of 9 bases. The CDR3 spells CASSLAGFGEQFF. CDR3 DNA sequence: TGTGCCAGCAGCTTAGCTGGGTTCGGTGAGCAGTTCTTC.

This clonotype has just a few counts. The chain joins TRBV3-1 to TRBJ2-1; perhaps TRBD2 as D (5 bases). Germline CDR1 reads LGHDT; CDR2 reads YNNKEL (reference sequence). This CDR3 is 16 amino acids long. Trimming cost V 0 bases and J 3 bases, with 12 bases left between them. The CDR3 here is CASSQEPPGNYNEQFF. CDR3 bases: TGTGCCAGCAGCCAAGAGCCTCCCGGGAACTACAATGAGCAGTTCTTC.

The V call is TRBV7-2, the J call TRBJ2-5; D is unresolved. Germline values: CDR1 SGHTA, CDR2 FQGNSA. This CDR3 has 17 residues. Trimming cost V 5 bases and J 2 bases, with 21 bases left between them. The DNA of the CDR3 is TGTGCCAGCAGCCCCACGTGGGGTAGTAGCCAACAAGAGACCCAGTACTTC. Amino acid sequence: CASSPTWGSSQQETQYF.

The chain combines TRBV27 with TRBJ2-2; possibly TRBD1 for D (5 bases). The V end lost 5 bases, the J end lost 0 bases, and 10 bases lay between the germline ends. Germline assignment: CDR1 MNHEY and CDR2 SMNVEV (reference sequence). This CDR3 region has 15 residues. In DNA form, the CDR3 reads TGTGCCAGCAGTAACCCGACAGCGAACACCGGGGAGCTGTTTTTT. Encoded protein: CASSNPTANTGELFF.

Only a few counts were recorded for this clonotype. The genes are TRBV11-2 and TRBJ2-3; D call uncertain. CDR1 and CDR2 (germline): SGHAT, FQNNGV. The length of the CDR3 is 14 residues. With 0 bases removed from V and 2 bases from J, the gap between germline ends came to 6 bases. In DNA form, the CDR3 reads TGTGCCAGCAGCTTAGATACAGTCACAGATACGCAGTATTTT. Residues: CASSLDTVTDTQYF.

The genes are TRBV4-1 and TRBJ1-3; D is ambiguous. The CDR3 covers 15 residues. From germline, CDR1 is MGHRA and CDR2 YSYEKL. Trimming shortened V by 0 bases and J by 1 base, and 7 bases separated the two germline ends. The CDR3 DNA is TGCGCCAGCAGCCAAGATCAAGGGTCTGGAAACACCATATATTTT. Its translation: CASSQDQGSGNTIYF.

In this sample, this clonotype turned up a few times. The CDR3 DNA sequence: TGTGCCAGCAGTTACGGAGCAGGGACAAATGGCTACACCTTC. Its translation is CASSYGAGTNGYTF. This rearrangement joins TRBV6-5 to TRBJ1-2, with TRBD1 as a possible D gene (6 bases). This CDR3 is built from 14 residues. CDR1 is MNHEY, CDR2 SVGAGI, per germline. Trimming removed 2 bases from V and 6 bases from J, with 13 bases in between.

The chain recombines TRBV2 with TRBJ2-1, with 11 positions matching TRBD2. The CDR3 has 17 residues. Trimming cost V 3 bases and J 4 bases; bases outside gene matches: 8. Looked up from germline, CDR1 is SNHLY and CDR2 is FYNNEI. CDR3 sequence (DNA): TGTGCCAGCAGTGATGTAGCTAGCGGGGGGACTTACAATGAGCAGTTCTTC. Translated, it gives CASSDVASGGTYNEQFF.

The chain has TRBV2 and TRBJ2-3, with 8 bases matching TRBD1. This CDR3 contains 15 residues. V gave up 6 bases and J gave up 2 bases; unmatched junction bases: 7. Germline assignment: CDR1 SNHLY and CDR2 FYNNEI. The CDR3 region is CASSPGQDNTDTQYF. The CDR3 DNA reads TGTGCCAGCAGCCCGGGACAGGATAACACAGATACGCAGTATTTT.

The chain uses TRBV6-1 and TRBJ2-7, with 7 bases that match TRBD1. Germline V gives CDR1 MNHNS, CDR2 SASEGT. This CDR3 comprises 14 residues. With V trimmed by 5 bases and J by 5 bases, 9 bases remained unmatched. The CDR3 DNA follows: TGTGCCAGCAGTAAAGATAACAGGGGCCACGAGCAGTACTTC. This sequence encodes CASSKDNRGHEQYF.

In this sample, this clonotype turned up a few times. This chain uses TRBV5-6 with TRBJ2-2; TRBD1 agrees at 9 bases. From germline, CDR1 is SGHDT and CDR2 YYEEEE. The CDR3 loop spans 19 amino acids. V lost 4 bases to trimming and J lost 5 bases; unmatched junction nucleotides: 18. The CDR3 DNA is TGTGCCAGCAGCGAGCCCTGGACAGGGGCAATAGCATTAACCGGGGAGCTGTTTTTT. Protein product: CASSEPWTGAIALTGELFF.

This clonotype occurred a few times. J is TRBJ2-7 and V is TRBV5-4; D is perhaps TRBD2 (5 bases). Germline assignment: CDR1 SGHNT and CDR2 YYREEE (reference sequence). V was clipped by 3 bases and J by 5 bases, with 9 bases between them. This CDR3 region has 12 residues. The CDR3 coding sequence is TGTGCCAGCAGCTCGGTCGGGGACGAGCAGTACTTC. Translated, it gives CASSSVGDEQYF. The full variable domain, completed using reference TRBV5-4 and TRBJ2-7, is ETGVTQSPTHLIKTRGQQVTLRCSSQSGHNTVSWYQQALGQGPQFIFQYYREEENGRGNFPPRFSGLQFPNYSSELNVNALELDDSALYLCASSSVGDEQYFGPGTRLTVT.